This T cell receptor (beta chain) was obtained from a study of blood T cell repertoires in COVID-19. J lost 6 bases, V lost 8 bases, and 8 bases had no gene match. CDR3 length: 14 residues. CDR1 and CDR2 from the germline V gene are SGHTA and FQGNSA. TCRdb's table, derived via immunoSEQ multiplex PCR, lists solely in-frame clones and lacks some. The sample lists 15,000 to 20,000 clones, about nine tenths occurring once. Specimen: peripheral blood. The receptor was isolated from a human donor in a cohort sampled during active COVID-19. This chain joins TRBV7-2 and TRBJ2-3; 10 bases align to TRBD2. CDR3 residues: CASGPLAGLDTQYF. The CDR3 DNA follows: TGTGCCAGCGGACCACTAGCGGGATTGGATACGCAGTATTTT.